The 18 T cell receptor beta chains listed next were all sequenced from one sample in a study of cytomegalovirus exposure and HLA in healthy donors. The PCR had 60 Vbeta and 13 Jbeta primers. The assay was immunoSEQ multiplex PCR, and TCRdb's table has in-frame clones only and misses some. This sample has some 110,000 clones, with approximately 69% found just once. Specimen: PBMCs. The receptor set was obtained from a woman in her forties or fifties in good health and CMV-seropositive.

This clone was seen once. The J gene is TRBJ1-1, the V gene TRBV15; D is possibly TRBD1 (5 bases). Deletions cut 4 bases from V and 7 bases from J, with 16 bases between. The germline V gene encodes CDR1 LNHNV and CDR2 YYDKDF (reference sequence). CDR3 length: 14 amino acids. The CDR3 loop reads CATSIRQKRNEAFF. The CDR3, as DNA: TGTGCCACCAGCATCCGACAGAAACGGAATGAAGCTTTCTTT. Supplemented by reference TRBV15 and TRBJ1-1, the full variable domain reads DAMVIQNPRYQVTQFGKPVTLSCSQTLNHNVMYWYQQKSSQAPKLLFHYYDKDFNNEADTPDNFQSRRPNTSFCFLDIRSPGLGDTAMYLCATSIRQKRNEAFFGQGTRLTVV.

This clone has a handful of counts. The chain is built from TRBV11-1 and TRBJ1-1; 8 bases map to TRBD1. CDR3 length: 15 amino acids. The ends lost 3 bases at V and 2 bases at J; junction bases unmatched: 5. CDR1 and CDR2 (germline): SGHAT, FQDESV (reference sequence). The CDR3 nucleotides are TGTGCCAGCAGCTTTCTATCAGGGGGCAACACTGAAGCTTTCTTT. Protein sequence: CASSFLSGGNTEAFF. Filled out from reference TRBV11-1 and TRBJ1-1, the complete variable domain reads EAEVAQSPRYKITEKSQAVAFWCDPISGHATLYWYRQILGQGPELLVQFQDESVVDDSQLPKDRFSAERLKGVDSTLKIQPAELGDSAMYLCASSFLSGGNTEAFFGQGTRLTVV.

The rearrangement links TRBV19 to TRBJ1-2; TRBD1 matches at 9 bases. Germline lookup yields CDR1 LNHDA and CDR2 SQIVND (reference sequence). There are 14 residues in the CDR3. The V gene end was trimmed by 7 bases and the J gene end by 5 bases; junction bases not matched to a gene: 8. The CDR3 loop is CASTLRDRVYGYTF. CDR3 sequence (DNA): TGTGCCAGTACCTTAAGGGACAGGGTTTATGGCTACACCTTC.

The V call is TRBV13, the J call TRBJ2-1, with D maybe TRBD2 (5 bases). V lost 2 bases to trimming and J lost 5 bases, with 19 bases between them. The CDR3 totals 17 residues. The germline CDR1 and CDR2 sequences are PRHDT and FYEKMQ (reference sequence). The CDR3 nucleotides are TGTGCCAGCAGCTTATGGGGAGCTAGTGGACCAAACAATGAGCAGTTCTTC. It encodes CASSLWGASGPNNEQFF.

In its sample, this clone was seen once. V is TRBV9 and J is TRBJ2-2; D is perhaps TRBD1 (6 bases). V gave up 3 bases and J gave up 5 bases, with 23 bases separating them. The germline V gene has CDR1 SGDLS and CDR2 YYNGEE. The CDR3 totals 18 residues. The CDR3 here is CASSDPTQGNIDTGELFF. CDR3 DNA: TGTGCCAGCAGCGACCCAACCCAGGGGAATATCGATACCGGGGAGCTGTTTTTT.

CDR3 residues: CASQAGAPRGEKLFF. CDR3 nucleotide sequence: TGTGCCAGCCAAGCGGGGGCACCCAGGGGTGAAAAACTGTTTTTT. The V gene is TRBV2, the J gene TRBJ1-4; TRBD1 might be the D (6 bases). Trimming removed 8 bases from V and 7 bases from J, with 20 bases in between. The V gene's germline CDR1 is SNHLY and CDR2 FYNNEI. The CDR3 is 15 residues long. The complete variable domain, with remaining parts taken from reference TRBV2 and TRBJ1-4, reads EPEVTQTPSHQVTQMGQEVILRCVPISNHLYFYWYRQILGQKVEFLVSFYNNEISEKSEIFDDQFSVERPDGSNFTLKIRSTKLEDSAMYFCASQAGAPRGEKLFFGSGTQLSVL.

The chain employs TRBV4-2 and TRBJ2-1; 9 nucleotides line up with TRBD1. From germline, CDR1 is LGHNA and CDR2 YNFKEQ. The CDR3 is 18 residues long. V shed 1 base and J 3 bases; nucleotides not matched to a gene: 10. The CDR3 reads CASSQVPPQGAIYNEQFF. CDR3 coding DNA: TGTGCCAGCAGCCAAGTCCCCCCACAGGGGGCGATCTACAATGAGCAGTTCTTC.

This clone was counted between two and nine times. The rearrangement joins TRBV2 to TRBJ2-1; D remains unclear. V lost 6 bases, J lost 4 bases, and 7 bases lay in between. The CDR3 is 12 residues long. CDR1 and CDR2 from the germline V gene are SNHLY and FYNNEI. In nucleotides, the CDR3 is TGTGCCAGCAGCGCGACTTACAATGAGCAGTTCTTC. This codes for CASSATYNEQFF.

The rearrangement joins TRBV5-3 to TRBJ2-1; the match to TRBD2 covers 7 bases. TRBV5-3 is flagged as an ORF with uncertain function. The V and J ends lost 0 bases and 0 bases, in that order; junction bases with no gene match: 9. The CDR3 totals 18 residues. CDR3 protein: CARSLGLADLSSYNEQFF. DNA for the CDR3: TGTGCCAGAAGCTTGGGCCTAGCGGACTTAAGCTCCTACAATGAGCAGTTCTTC.

This clone showed up just a few times. The chain uses TRBV18 and TRBJ1-1, with D possibly matching TRBD1 (5 bases). V was clipped by 4 bases and J by 1 base, with 22 bases between them. Germline loops: CDR1 KGHSH, CDR2 LQKENI. The CDR3 length is 18 residues. The CDR3 DNA follows: TGTGCCAGCTCACAAAACCAGGAGGGAATCGGGGCGAACACTGAAGCTTTCTTT. It specifies CASSQNQEGIGANTEAFF.

The J gene is TRBJ1-2, the V gene TRBV19, with a possible D match to TRBD1 (5 bases). V was cut by 7 bases and J by 3 bases, with 18 bases left in between. CDR3 length: 15 amino acids. Germline V gene data show CDR1 as LNHDA and CDR2 as SQIVND (reference sequence). The CDR3 reads CASTPKTGADYGYTF. CDR3 bases: TGTGCCAGTACCCCTAAAACTGGGGCGGACTATGGCTACACCTTC. The complete variable domain, with remaining parts taken from reference TRBV19 and TRBJ1-2, reads DGGITQSPKYLFRKEGQNVTLSCEQNLNHDAMYWYRQDPGQGLRLIYYSQIVNDFQKGDIAEGYSVSREKKESFPLTVTSAQKNPTAFYLCASTPKTGADYGYTFGSGTRLTVV.

This clone has more than one count but fewer than ten. CDR3 in amino acids: CASRRTATAGNTIYF. The CDR3 DNA is TGTGCCAGCAGAAGGACAGCGACGGCGGGAAACACCATATATTTT. The genes are TRBV6-5 and TRBJ1-3, with D perhaps matching TRBD1 (6 bases). Germline lookup yields CDR1 MNHEY and CDR2 SVGAGI. CDR3 length: 15 amino acids. Trimming stripped 6 bases from V and 4 bases from J, with 16 bases between.

The sample holds a few counts of this clone. The V call is TRBV14, the J call TRBJ1-5; tentatively, D is TRBD1 (5 bases). CDR3 length equals 17 residues. Germline lookup yields CDR1 SGHDN and CDR2 FVKESK. The germline V and J ends were trimmed by 1 base and 2 bases, with 15 bases remaining between them. DNA for the CDR3: TGTGCCAGCAGCCAAGCGGTTGTACAGGAAGGCAATCAGCCCCAGCATTTT. Amino acids: CASSQAVVQEGNQPQHF. The whole variable domain, remainder taken from reference TRBV14 and TRBJ1-5, is EAGVTQFPSHSVIEKGQTVTLRCDPISGHDNLYWYRRVMGKEIKFLLHFVKESKQDESGMPNNRFLAERTGGTYSTLKVQPAELEDSGVYFCASSQAVVQEGNQPQHFGDGTRLSIL.

V is TRBV4-3 and J is TRBJ2-1, with 10 bases matching TRBD2. Trimming at V came to 2 bases and at J to 8 bases, leaving 9 bases not matched to a gene. Per germline, CDR1 LGHNA and CDR2 YSLEER. There are 16 residues in the CDR3. CDR3 region: CASSQRVSGGADEQFF. In DNA form, the CDR3 reads TGCGCCAGCAGCCAACGAGTAAGCGGGGGGGCGGATGAGCAGTTCTTC.

This clone occurred a few times. The chain recombines TRBV5-1 with TRBJ2-3, with 8 bases aligning to TRBD2. This CDR3 contains 14 residues. CDR1 is SGHRS and CDR2 is YFSETQ in the germline V gene. V lost 4 bases and J lost 4; bases outside the gene matches: 5. Here the CDR3 reads CASSNYGGADTQYF. The CDR3 DNA reads TGCGCCAGCAGCAACTACGGGGGGGCAGATACGCAGTATTTT.

This chain uses TRBV5-4 with TRBJ1-1, with D unresolved. Deletions cut 1 base from V and 5 bases from J, with 12 bases between. This CDR3 is built from 14 residues. Per the germline V gene, CDR1 is SGHNT and CDR2 is YYREEE (reference sequence). The CDR3 coding sequence is TGTGCCAGCAGCTTGTCCTTAGGAGGGACTGAAGCTTTCTTT. This codes for CASSLSLGGTEAFF.

The chain is built from TRBV6-1 and TRBJ2-3; D gene uncertain. The CDR3 is made up of 15 amino acids. Germline V gene lookup returns CDR1 MNHNS and CDR2 SASEGT. The ends were cut back, 2 bases at V and 1 base at J, with 10 bases in the middle. In nucleotides, the CDR3 is TGTGCCAGCAGTGAATTCAGCGCTGGCACAGATACGCAGTATTTT. Translation gives CASSEFSAGTDTQYF.

This clone was observed a few times. V gene TRBV5-5 combines with J gene TRBJ1-1; a weak D match, TRBD1 (5 bases). The V gene lost 0 bases and the J gene lost 0 bases, with 18 bases spanning the gap. The CDR3 is 18 residues long. CDR1 and CDR2 from the germline V gene are SGHKS and YYEKEE (reference sequence). CDR3 residues: CASSLDPFRQNMNTEAFF. The CDR3 nucleotides are TGTGCCAGCAGCTTGGATCCTTTCCGACAGAACATGAACACTGAAGCTTTCTTT.